One and the same sample provided the 16 T cell receptor beta chains below, sequenced in a study of metastatic and nonmetastatic thyroid tumors. TCRdb re-processed the PCR reads through MiXCR. The data contain some 11,000 clones, 30% to 35% of them singletons. Each patient went into thyroid surgery without having received any treatment. What was sequenced was tumor tissue. The source is a female donor with papillary thyroid cancer or a benign thyroid nodule (not recorded which). Some clones in this sample may be carry-over from other donors' samples.

The sample holds a few counts of this clone. This chain links TRBV24-1 with TRBJ2-5; D possibly uses TRBD1 or TRBD2 (5 bases each). The CDR3 has 13 amino acids. V shed 6 bases and J shed 4 bases, with 11 bases lying between them. Germline lookup yields CDR1 KGHDR and CDR2 SFDVKD. The DNA of the CDR3 is TGTGCCACCAGTCCCAGAGGGGTAGAGACCCAGTACTTC. It yields the protein CATSPRGVETQYF.

Here the CDR3 DNA reads TGTGCCAGCAGTTTTTCCCGCAACACTGAAGCTTTCTTT. It yields the protein CASSFSRNTEAFF. This sequence joins TRBV28 and TRBJ1-1; D uncertain. V lost 3 bases to trimming and J lost 2 bases, with 7 bases between them. The CDR3 runs to 13 residues. Germline V gene data show CDR1 as MDHEN and CDR2 as SYDVKM.

This clone was observed many times. The J gene is TRBJ2-6, the V gene TRBV19, with a tentative D call TRBD1 (5 bases). The CDR3 loop spans 16 amino acids. In germline, CDR1 is LNHDA, CDR2 SQIVND (reference sequence). Trimming pared 1 base from V and 2 bases from J, leaving 9 bases between. The CDR3 coding sequence is TGTGCCAGTAGTATAGCAGGGTGGCCTGGGGCCAACGTCCTGACTTTC. Translation gives CASSIAGWPGANVLTF.

The V gene is TRBV7-9, the J gene TRBJ2-3; D is ambiguous. This CDR3 has 12 amino acids. The germline V and J ends were trimmed by 3 bases and 7 bases, with 8 bases remaining between them. Germline V CDR1 and CDR2: SEHNR, FQNEAQ (reference sequence). The CDR3 DNA reads TGTGCCAGCAGCTTGGGTATCTATACGCAGTATTTT. Its protein is CASSLGIYTQYF.

The chain joins TRBV11-2 to TRBJ2-7; D unresolved. The V gene's germline CDR1 is SGHAT and CDR2 FQNNGV. V was pared by 4 bases and J by 2 bases, with 9 bases between. This CDR3 has 13 amino acids. The CDR3 nucleotides read TGTGCCAGCAGCTCTGGGCGCACCTACGAGCAGTACTTC. Protein: CASSSGRTYEQYF.

The J gene is TRBJ2-7, the V gene TRBV20-1; possibly TRBD2 for D (6 bases). The V and J ends lost 5 bases and 3 bases respectively, with 17 bases between them. Germline V gene lookup returns CDR1 DFQATT and CDR2 SNEGSKA (reference sequence). The CDR3 is 14 residues long. Here the CDR3 reads CSAQDSRDFYEQYF. Here the CDR3 DNA reads TGCAGTGCTCAAGACTCCAGGGACTTCTACGAGCAGTACTTC.

This clone has a count of ten or more. This may stem from a read error, because a much larger clone lies one nucleotide away. V usage is TRBV6-5 and J usage is TRBJ2-1; D possibly uses TRBD1 or TRBD2 (5 bases each). The CDR3 sequence is 17 residues long. Germline CDR1 and CDR2: MNHEY and SVGAGI. The CDR3 sequence is CASSYSKQASRFYEQLF. The DNA of the CDR3 is TGTGCCAGCAGTTACTCGAAACAGGCTAGCCGCTTCTATGAGCAGCTCTTC.

This clone turned up a few times. V gene TRBV20-1 combines with J gene TRBJ2-7, with 7 bases that match TRBD2. Per germline, CDR1 DFQATT and CDR2 SNEGSKA (reference sequence). Losses at the gene ends were 0 bases for V and 5 bases for J; bases not matched to a gene: 7. The CDR3 sequence is 14 residues long. CDR3 coding DNA: TGCAGTGCTAGAGATGGAGCGGGAAAGAACGAGCAGTACTTC. This codes for CSARDGAGKNEQYF.

The chain couples TRBV27 to TRBJ1-2, with 9 bases fitting TRBD1. Germline V lookup: CDR1 MNHEY, CDR2 SMNVEV (reference sequence). CDR3 length: 16 residues. V dropped 7 bases and J dropped 9; count of bases not matched to a gene: 18. The CDR3 nucleotides are TGTGCCAGCAATCAAGGGACAGGGTACCCACAAGATCGCTACACCTTC. This gives the protein CASNQGTGYPQDRYTF.

Relative to its sample, this clone is medium-sized. The chain employs TRBV6-1 and TRBJ2-6; maybe TRBD2 (5 bases). This CDR3 is 15 amino acids long. Trimming cost V 3 bases and J 0 bases, with 6 bases left between them. CDR1 and CDR2 (germline): MNHNS, SASEGT. The CDR3 loop reads CASSESGSGANVLTF. CDR3 nucleotides: TGTGCCAGCAGTGAGAGCGGCTCTGGGGCCAACGTCCTGACTTTC.

In its sample, this clone ranks as medium-sized. J is TRBJ2-1 and V is TRBV5-1, with D possibly being TRBD2 (6 bases). The CDR3 spans 15 residues. Trimming shortened V by 2 bases and J by 7 bases, and 16 bases separated the two germline ends. Germline loops: CDR1 SGHRS, CDR2 YFSETQ. The CDR3, as DNA: TGCGCCAGCAGCTTCGGCCCGGAGGGCCGGAATGAGCAGTTCTTC. This translates into CASSFGPEGRNEQFF.

Within the sample, this clone is medium-sized. V usage is TRBV3-1 and J usage is TRBJ1-1; weak D call: TRBD1 (5 bases). Looked up from germline, CDR1 is LGHDT and CDR2 is YNNKEL (reference sequence). The CDR3 totals 15 residues. V gave up 0 bases and J gave up 10 bases, with 18 bases separating them. The chain's CDR3 is CASSQDTVYERGAFF. The CDR3 nucleotides are TGTGCCAGCAGCCAAGATACAGTCTACGAAAGGGGAGCTTTCTTT.

There are a few counts of this clone. The V gene is TRBV6-1, the J gene TRBJ2-7; TRBD1 might be the D (6 bases). The V and J ends lost 7 bases and 3 bases respectively, with 10 bases between them. The length of the CDR3 is 12 residues. The V gene's germline CDR1 is MNHNS and CDR2 SASEGT. CDR3 sequence: CASNRDYYEQYF. CDR3 DNA sequence: TGTGCCAGCAACAGGGATTACTACGAGCAGTACTTC.

This clone was counted only a few times. The chain employs TRBV6-2 or TRBV6-3 and TRBJ2-2; D remains unclear. This CDR3 spans 14 amino acids. V was pared by 0 bases and J by 6 bases, with 8 bases between. Germline CDR1 is MNHEY and CDR2 is SVGEGT. DNA of the CDR3: TGTGCCAGCAGTTACTCGAAGTGGTCCGGGGAGCTGTTTTTT. Translated, it gives CASSYSKWSGELFF.

Concerning this clone itself: It may be a read error: a sequence one base away is much more abundant. The chain has TRBV7-9 and TRBJ1-2, with 7 bases that match TRBD1. CDR1 SEHNR and CDR2 FQNEAQ come from the germline V gene (reference sequence). The CDR3 spans 12 residues. The CDR3 DNA reads TGTGTCGGAACTAACAGGGGATATGGCTACACCTTC. It is translated as CVGTNRGYGYTF.

In its sample, this clone was seen a few times. An end of the junction differs from the germline gene, which may be a read error. The chain joins TRBV12-3 or TRBV12-4 to TRBJ2-1; a weak D match, TRBD2 (7 bases). This CDR3 has 13 amino acids. This chain's CDR3 is CASRYNGGHEKFF. The CDR3 DNA reads TGTGCCAGCAGGTATAACGGGGGGCATGAGAAGTTCTTC.